This T cell receptor (beta chain) was recovered during a study of cytomegalovirus exposure and HLA in healthy donors. Background on the study: Roughly four fifths of 300 to 450 genotyped donors fell in the Caucasian-associated ancestry cluster. Findings of the study overall: Presence/absence analyses assumed roughly uniform sequencing depth across donors, which may not hold. An analysis done earlier found most TCR beta V segments productive about 87% or about 30% of the time.

The PCR ran on 60 Vbeta and 13 Jbeta primers. Profiling relied on immunoSEQ multiplex PCR, and the TCRdb table lists in-frame clones only, not all of them. The sample holds around 130,000 clones, roughly three fifths seen once. On this clone: The antigen is undetermined.

This cohort consisted of healthy bone marrow donors. V lost 4 bases and J 4 bases, leaving 4 bases between the germline ends. Germline-derived CDR1 and CDR2 are SGHTA and FQGNSA. This CDR3 spans 12 amino acids. This chain joins TRBV7-2 and TRBJ2-2, with D unclear. Material for sequencing was PBMCs. The clonotype comes from a male donor in good health and CMV-seronegative. CDR3 sequence reads: CASSSRTGELFF. The DNA for the CDR3 is TGTGCCAGCAGCTCCCGCACCGGGGAGCTGTTTTTT.